This T cell receptor (beta chain) came from a study of blood T cell repertoires in COVID-19. In germline, CDR1 is LNHDA, CDR2 SQIVND (reference sequence). V gave up 7 bases and J gave up 7 bases; unmatched junction bases: 10. This CDR3 has 13 residues. This clone was recorded once. In the study's own analysis: It was from reference gene primer amplification that nucleated cell counts were estimated. Here immunoSEQ multiplex PCR was the method, and the copy in TCRdb shows in-frame clones only, minus some. Clone size and the V and J calls come from that table; the DNA yielded D and trimming. The data contain more than 65,000 clones, about 76% of them singletons.

Sequencing input: peripheral blood. The chain uses TRBV19 and TRBJ2-7; TRBD1 aligns across 7 bases. The sequence was obtained from a woman of 80 years or more with active or convalescent COVID-19. The CDR3 region has the DNA TGTGCCAGTAAGGGCGAGGGGGCGCGGGAGCAGTACTTC. It codes for CASKGEGAREQYF.